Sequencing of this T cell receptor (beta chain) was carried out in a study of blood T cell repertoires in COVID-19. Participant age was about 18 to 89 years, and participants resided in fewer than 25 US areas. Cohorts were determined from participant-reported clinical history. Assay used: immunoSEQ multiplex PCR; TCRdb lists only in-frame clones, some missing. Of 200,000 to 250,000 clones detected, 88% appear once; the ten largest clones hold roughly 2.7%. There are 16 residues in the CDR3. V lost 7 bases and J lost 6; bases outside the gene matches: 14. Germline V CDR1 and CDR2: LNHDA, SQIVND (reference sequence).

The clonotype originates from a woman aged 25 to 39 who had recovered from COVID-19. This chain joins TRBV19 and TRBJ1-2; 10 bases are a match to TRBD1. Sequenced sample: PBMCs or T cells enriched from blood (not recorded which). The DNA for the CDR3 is TGTGCCAGTACCAACCCGGATGGGACAGGGGTGGATGGCTACACCTTC. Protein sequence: CASTNPDGTGVDGYTF.